The 9 T cell receptor beta chains below were found in one sample sequenced in a study of B cell selection in AIRE deficiency. Regulatory T cells were sorted as CD4+CD25hiCD127low/negative cells. Some clones are missing from TCRdb's copy, which holds only in-frame ones; the method was immunoSEQ multiplex PCR. The table has about 26,000 clones, around 92% seen once; the top ten hold 0.95% to 1.3%. Sequenced material: CD4+CD25+ Tregs sorted from PBMCs. Every receptor here comes from a human donor in good health.

This rearrangement joins TRBV6-5 to TRBJ1-3; possible D gene TRBD1, 6 bases. V gave up 4 bases and J gave up 4 bases, with 14 bases separating them. The CDR3 spans 15 residues. Per the germline V gene, CDR1 is MNHEY and CDR2 is SVGAGI. CDR3 in amino acids: CASSSRTGRGNTIYF. For the CDR3, the DNA is TGTGCCAGCAGTTCCCGCACAGGGAGAGGAAACACCATATATTTT.

V usage is TRBV18 and J usage is TRBJ2-1; 11 bases are shared with TRBD1. The CDR3 is made up of 15 amino acids. Trimming at V came to 3 bases and at J to 5 bases, leaving 3 bases not matched to a gene. CDR1 KGHSH and CDR2 LQKENI come from the germline V gene. The CDR3 is CASSPGQGANNEQFF. As DNA, the CDR3 is TGTGCCAGCTCACCCGGACAGGGGGCCAACAATGAGCAGTTCTTC. Combining the CDR3 with reference TRBV18 and TRBJ2-1 gives the whole variable domain NAGVMQNPRHLVRRRGQEARLRCSPMKGHSHVYWYRQLPEEGLKFMVYLQKENIIDESGMPKERFSAEFPKEGPSILRIQQVVRGDSAAYFCASSPGQGANNEQFFGPGTRLTVL.

V gene TRBV18 combines with J gene TRBJ1-4; 9 bases align to TRBD1. CDR1 KGHSH and CDR2 LQKENI come from the germline V gene. The CDR3 is 15 amino acids. J gave up 6 bases and V 7 bases, and 9 bases lay outside the gene matches. Written as DNA, the CDR3 is TGTGCCAGCTTCGAACAACAGGGGGCCGATGAAAAACTGTTTTTT. Translated: CASFEQQGADEKLFF.

The chain recombines TRBV30 with TRBJ2-3; TRBD1 matches 10 bases. The CDR3 length is 16 residues. Germline assignment: CDR1 GTSNPN and CDR2 SVGIG (reference sequence). After removal of 0 bases from V and 5 bases from J, the junction contained 8 bases not matched to a gene. The CDR3 sequence is CAWSVGRQGAEDTQYF. CDR3 DNA: TGTGCCTGGAGTGTAGGAAGACAGGGGGCGGAAGATACGCAGTATTTT. Based on the CDR3 plus reference TRBV30 and TRBJ2-3, the full variable domain is SQTIHQWPATLVQPVGSPLSLECTVEGTSNPNLYWYRQAAGRGLQLLFYSVGIGQISSEVPQNLSASRPQDRQFILSSKKLLLSDSGFYLCAWSVGRQGAEDTQYFGPGTRLTVL.

V gene TRBV7-8 combines with J gene TRBJ1-3; unclear D gene. CDR1 is SGHVS, CDR2 FQNEAQ, per germline. V was cut by 1 base and J by 4 bases, with 5 bases left in between. The CDR3 is 13 residues long. The CDR3 bases are TGTGCCAGCAGCTTAGTTGAGGGAAACACCATATATTTT. Translated: CASSLVEGNTIYF.

The V call is TRBV6-5, the J call TRBJ2-1; TRBD2 matches 8 bases. CDR3 length: 15 amino acids. Germline-derived CDR1 and CDR2 are MNHEY and SVGAGI. J lost 7 bases, V lost 0 bases, and 5 bases had no gene match. The CDR3 loop is CASSYSQRGMNEQFF. The CDR3 coding sequence is TGTGCCAGCAGTTACTCTCAGCGGGGGATGAATGAGCAGTTCTTC.

CDR3 DNA sequence: TGTGCCAGCAGCCTGACAGGGAGCACTGAAGCTTTCTTT. Translated, it gives CASSLTGSTEAFF. The chain has TRBV7-8 and TRBJ1-1, with TRBD1 identical over 7 bases. Germline V CDR1 and CDR2: SGHVS, FQNEAQ. Trimming cost V 5 bases and J 4 bases; bases outside gene matches: 4. CDR3 length: 13 amino acids. The variable domain in full, with the rest retrieved from reference TRBV7-8 and TRBJ1-1, is GAGVSQSPRYKVAKRGQDVALRCDPISGHVSLFWYQQALGQGPEFLTYFQNEAQLDKSGLPSDRFFAERPEGSVSTLKIQRTQQEDSAVYLCASSLTGSTEAFFGQGTRLTVV.

The chain combines TRBV5-1 with TRBJ2-5; 8 positions agree with TRBD2. The CDR3 runs to 15 residues. V was pared by 0 bases and J by 4 bases, with 5 bases of the junction left unmatched. Germline V lookup: CDR1 SGHRS, CDR2 YFSETQ. The CDR3 sequence is CASSLDGGAGETQYF. The CDR3 DNA is TGCGCCAGCAGCTTGGACGGGGGGGCCGGAGAGACCCAGTACTTC.

V usage is TRBV4-1 and J usage is TRBJ2-5; D is perhaps TRBD1 or TRBD2 (6 bases each). V lost 1 base to trimming and J lost 4 bases, with 13 bases between them. CDR3 length equals 15 residues. The germline V gene has CDR1 MGHRA and CDR2 YSYEKL. The CDR3 reads CASSQGAGGGETQYF. CDR3 in DNA: TGCGCCAGCAGCCAAGGGGCCGGGGGCGGAGAGACCCAGTACTTC.